This passage covers 3 T cell receptor beta chains from one sample sequenced in a study of blood T cell repertoires in COVID-19. The method was immunoSEQ multiplex PCR; TCRdb's version includes in-frame clones alone and lacks a portion of them. The repertoire holds around 180,000 clones, with about 77% as singletons. The sequenced material came from PBMCs or T cells enriched from blood (not recorded which). These receptors were collected from a woman between 45 and 60 years old with acute COVID-19.

The CDR3, as DNA: TGCGCCAGCAGCCAAGATCCAGGGTTTAGCACTGAAGCTTTCTTT. Amino acids: CASSQDPGFSTEAFF. The gene calls are TRBV4-1 and TRBJ1-1, with D perhaps TRBD1 (5 bases). There are 15 residues in the CDR3. The germline V gene has CDR1 MGHRA and CDR2 YSYEKL. Trimming cost V 0 bases and J 4 bases, with 12 bases left between them.

J is TRBJ1-6 and V is TRBV28, with 8 positions matching TRBD1. Germline CDR1 MDHEN, CDR2 SYDVKM. The CDR3 spans 15 residues. Trimming took 2 bases from V and 10 from J; bases not matched to a gene: 7. The CDR3 DNA reads as TGTGCCAGCAGTTTACCCTTGACAGGGGACTCACCCCTCCACTTT. Translation: CASSLPLTGDSPLHF. Based on the CDR3 plus reference TRBV28 and TRBJ1-6, the full variable domain is DVKVTQSSRYLVKRTGEKVFLECVQDMDHENMFWYRQDPGLGLRLIYFSYDVKMKEKGDIPEGYSVSREKKERFSLILESASTNQTSMYLCASSLPLTGDSPLHFGNGTRLTVT.

V usage is TRBV6-2 or TRBV6-3 and J usage is TRBJ2-7; 7 nucleotides agree with TRBD1. CDR3 length equals 14 residues. Per the germline V gene, CDR1 is MNHEY and CDR2 is SVGEGT. V was pared by 5 bases and J by 2 bases, with 6 bases of the junction left unmatched. CDR3 region: CASSPNDRAYEQYV. The CDR3 DNA follows: TGTGCCAGCAGTCCAAACGACAGGGCCTACGAGCAGTACGTC.